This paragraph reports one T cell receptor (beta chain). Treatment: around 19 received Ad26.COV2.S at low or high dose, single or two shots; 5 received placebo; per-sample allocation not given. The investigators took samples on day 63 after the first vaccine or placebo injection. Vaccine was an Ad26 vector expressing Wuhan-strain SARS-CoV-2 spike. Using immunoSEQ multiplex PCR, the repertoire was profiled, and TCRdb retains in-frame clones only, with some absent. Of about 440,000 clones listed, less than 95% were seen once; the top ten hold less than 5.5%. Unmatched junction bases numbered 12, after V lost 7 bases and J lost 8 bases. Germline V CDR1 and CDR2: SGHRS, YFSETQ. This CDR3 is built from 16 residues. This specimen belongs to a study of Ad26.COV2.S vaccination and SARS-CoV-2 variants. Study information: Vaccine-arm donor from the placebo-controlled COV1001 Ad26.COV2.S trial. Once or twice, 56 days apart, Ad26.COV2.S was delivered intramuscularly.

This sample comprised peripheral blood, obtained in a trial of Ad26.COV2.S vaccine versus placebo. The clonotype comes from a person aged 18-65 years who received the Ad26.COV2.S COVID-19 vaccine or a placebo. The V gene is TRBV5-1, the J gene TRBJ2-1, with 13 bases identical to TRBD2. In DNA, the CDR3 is TGCGCCAGCGGTCCTTGGACTAGCGGGAGATCCCATGAGCAGTTCTTC. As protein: CASGPWTSGRSHEQFF.